This T cell receptor (beta chain) was identified during a study of CD8 T cells in ankylosing spondylitis. As for this clonotype: Its antigen is currently unknown.

Quantitative barcoded 5'-RACE was used to prepare TCR beta libraries. Each CDR3 protein is one row after TCRdb ran MiXCR on the 5' RACE reads. The sample lists about 250,000 distinct CDR3 sequences; approximately 30% were seen once. Findings of the study overall: Earlier studies detected some motif variants in reactive arthritis synovial fluid and blood. Significant enrichment of disease-linked clones was reportedly seen in matched ankylosing spondylitis synovial fluid. Ankylosing spondylitis blood seemed to carry a telltale TCR beta motif made of about 8 highly homologous variants.

The V and J ends lost 3 bases and 5 bases respectively, with 8 bases between them. CDR1 is ENHRY, CDR2 SYGVKD, per germline. The CDR3 is made up of 13 amino acids. Sequences were obtained from blood, either unsorted or a sorted T cell fraction (not recorded which). This TCR came from a male donor with ankylosing spondylitis or in good health (not recorded which). The chain joins TRBV10-3 to TRBJ1-5, with D possibly being TRBD1 (5 bases). CDR3 coding DNA: TGTGCCATCAGTGACGAGGGGCATCAGCCCCAGCATTTT. It is translated as CAISDEGHQPQHF.